This paragraph covers one TCR beta chain sequence. Its antigen is currently not known. No per-base quality is available; no much larger clone lies one base away. The CDR3 covers 15 residues, taking in both the cysteine and the phenylalanine. Just the 45-base CDR3 DNA is kept, in frame starting at base 1. V was cut back by 6 bases and J by 7 bases, leaving a gap of 19 bases between them. CDR1 and CDR2, looked up from the germline V gene, are WSHSY and SAAADI. The data were taken from a study of T cell responses to AZD1222 COVID-19 vaccine (dated by TCRdb to the early 2020s). Study-wide context: Because spike-specific TCR depth and breadth did not differ between the two schedules, AZD1222 recipients who got a second dose at roughly 4 weeks were pooled with those who got a second dose at roughly 12 weeks. TCR sequencing covered over 230 trial participants: 207 given two doses of AZD1222 and around 25 given two doses of MenACWY control vaccine. Trial participants were enrolled by age into 18-55, 56-69 and 70-plus year subgroups, with 148, 28 and 57 TCR-sequenced participants respectively.

Broad study findings and their caveats: Because no day 14 peak-response samples were available, repertoires were characterized only after the peak T cell response. Most participants were white British and females outnumbered males, and the authors suggested that clonal diversity may have been underestimated. The vaccine-associated CD4 TCRs covered the entire spike protein, and the dominant responses fell in regions 160-218 and 743-854. Epitopes outside the regions mutated in the B.1.351 and B.1.1.7 variants were reportedly recognized by nearly half of the unique spike-specific TCRs. Conclusions about previously exposed vaccinees were limited because only six AZD1222 recipients were SARS-CoV-2 seropositive at baseline. The 56-69-year group was small, and its depth increase did not reach significance, likely because of low power. A significant rise in spike-specific TCR breadth and depth was observed after two AZD1222 doses relative to day 0 and relative to MenACWY recipients.

What the time point label conveys for this sample: baseline before first vaccination. Vaccinee samples were obtained from the UK trials COV001 and COV002, which included a single-blind randomized controlled phase 2/3 trial of AZD1222 (ChAdOx1 nCoV-19) in healthy adults. For TCRbeta chain sequencing, PBMC samples were collected from trial participants at day 0 and at day 28 after the second dose. The CDR3 regions of human TCRbeta chains were analyzed by immunosequencing. On the study's bioinformatics: Repertoire TCRs were checked for matches against a reference library of SARS-CoV-2-specific TCRs that had been generated using the MIRA antigen-specificity platform. Breadth was defined as the fraction of unique TCRs that were SARS-CoV-2-associated, and depth was defined as the fraction of total T cells that were SARS-CoV-2-associated. Using the MIRA data, each spike-specific TCR was assigned both to the spike region to which the TCR was reactive and to a CD4 or CD8 class. Log10-transformed breadth and depth values were compared by one-way ANOVA with Sidak's multiple comparisons tests. In TCRdb, the immuneACCESS table is reduced to in-frame sequences with V and J assigned. These tables do not hold every clone; where another copy was compared, an unresolved V gene accounts for under half, and the others remain unexplained. V and J calls and clone size follow that table, whereas D and trimming were derived from the DNA. This sample holds roughly 120,000 clones; roughly nine tenths were observed only once. Roughly 7% of the sample lies in the top ten.

This material consisted of peripheral blood, taken on day 0 of AZD1222 vaccination. The rearrangement combines TRBV10-2 with TRBJ2-1; the D segment might be TRBD1 or TRBD2, since each matches 5 bases. This TCR came from an adult in good health. CDR3 loop: CASSRGTPVGNEQFF. DNA sequence: TGCGCCAGCAGCCGAGGGACCCCGGTGGGGAATGAGCAGTTCTTC.